This T cell receptor (beta chain) was identified in a study of blood T cell repertoires in COVID-19. Study details: Acute-phase and convalescent COVID-19 samples originated in the United States, Italy and Spain. The analysed material was cDNA or gDNA that came from T cells, B-cell-depleted T cells, or PBMCs.

Clones were read by immunoSEQ multiplex PCR, and TCRdb kept only the in-frame ones, dropping some. The top ten clones hold 6.1% of a sample with 20,000 or so clones, 65% to 85% of them seen once. The germline V and J ends were trimmed by 6 bases and 7 bases, with 12 bases remaining between them. Germline CDR1 is MDHEN and CDR2 is SYDVKM. The CDR3 runs 13 residues. The sequenced sample was peripheral blood. This receptor was taken from a human donor in a cohort sampled during active COVID-19. V usage is TRBV28 and J usage is TRBJ2-2, with a tentative D call TRBD1 (6 bases). The CDR3 here is CASRRTAGGELFF. The CDR3 DNA reads TGTGCCAGCAGGCGGACAGCCGGCGGGGAGCTGTTTTTT.